This TCR beta chain was sequenced for a study of T cells after yellow fever vaccination. In the case of this clonotype: The antigen is undetermined.

The study's findings and limits: The presence of abundant clonotypes contaminating from the bulk population was possible in FACS-sorted repertoires.

CDR1 is LGHNA, CDR2 YNFKEQ, per germline. The CDR3 length is 14 residues. V gave up 4 bases and J gave up 4 bases, with 8 bases separating them. TCRdb called the 5' RACE reads again in MiXCR, with one record for every CDR3 protein. The sample has 320,000 or so distinct CDR3 sequences, about 7.8% seen once. V and J are TRBV4-2 and TRBJ1-6; maybe TRBD1 (6 bases). This clonotype was obtained from a man in his late teens or twenties who received the YFV17D yellow fever vaccine. The starting material was PBMCs, obtained 35 to 50 days after the first yellow fever vaccination. The CDR3 DNA sequence: TGTGCCAGCAGCCTAGGACAGTATAATTCACCCCTCCACTTT. It encodes CASSLGQYNSPLHF.